The next 5 T cell receptor beta chains were all read from a single sample in a study of cytomegalovirus exposure and HLA in healthy donors. With 60 Vbeta and 13 Jbeta primers, the PCR was carried out. Data came from immunoSEQ multiplex PCR; TCRdb stores just in-frame clones and leaves some out. Recorded for this sample: 45,000 to 70,000 clones. Sequencing was performed on PBMCs. These receptors were obtained from a woman between 50 and 59 years old in good health and CMV-seropositive.

J is TRBJ2-7 and V is TRBV30; 9 bases are shared with TRBD1. The CDR3 is 13 residues long. V lost 6 bases and J lost 5; bases outside the gene matches: 8. Looked up from germline, CDR1 is GTSNPN and CDR2 is SVGIG (reference sequence). The CDR3 nucleotides are TGTGCCTGTGGGACAGGGTCTAAAAACGAGCAGTACTTC. Translating gives CACGTGSKNEQYF.

V and J are TRBV5-4 and TRBJ1-4; tentative D call: TRBD1 (6 bases). Germline V gives CDR1 SGHNT, CDR2 YYREEE (reference sequence). This CDR3 has 14 amino acids. V was shortened by 4 bases and J by 9 bases, with 16 bases between the two germline ends. The CDR3 sequence is CASSPAGEGQKLFF. The CDR3 DNA reads TGTGCCAGCAGCCCGGCAGGGGAGGGTCAAAAACTGTTTTTT.

The chain links TRBV5-4 to TRBJ2-3; D not certain. Germline CDR1 is SGHNT and CDR2 is YYREEE (reference sequence). The CDR3 has 14 amino acids. With 2 bases removed from V and 2 bases from J, the gap between germline ends came to 9 bases. Here the CDR3 DNA reads TGTGCCAGCAGCTTTTTCTCCTACACAGATACGCAGTATTTT. It specifies CASSFFSYTDTQYF.

V is TRBV5-1 and J is TRBJ2-7, with 7 bases matching TRBD1. The CDR3 is 13 amino acids. Looked up from germline, CDR1 is SGHRS and CDR2 is YFSETQ. J lost 4 bases, V lost 1 base, and 2 bases had no gene match. CDR3 sequence reads: CASSLNRGYEQYF. For the CDR3, the DNA is TGCGCCAGCAGCTTGAACAGGGGATACGAGCAGTACTTC.

The chain couples TRBV4-1 to TRBJ2-7; the D gene is possibly TRBD2 (6 bases). V shed 0 bases and J shed 10 bases, with 16 bases lying between them. From germline, CDR1 is MGHRA and CDR2 YSYEKL. The CDR3 runs 14 residues. For the CDR3, the DNA is TGCGCCAGCAGCCAAGACCGATCTTGGGGGGATCAGTACTTC. It specifies CASSQDRSWGDQYF.